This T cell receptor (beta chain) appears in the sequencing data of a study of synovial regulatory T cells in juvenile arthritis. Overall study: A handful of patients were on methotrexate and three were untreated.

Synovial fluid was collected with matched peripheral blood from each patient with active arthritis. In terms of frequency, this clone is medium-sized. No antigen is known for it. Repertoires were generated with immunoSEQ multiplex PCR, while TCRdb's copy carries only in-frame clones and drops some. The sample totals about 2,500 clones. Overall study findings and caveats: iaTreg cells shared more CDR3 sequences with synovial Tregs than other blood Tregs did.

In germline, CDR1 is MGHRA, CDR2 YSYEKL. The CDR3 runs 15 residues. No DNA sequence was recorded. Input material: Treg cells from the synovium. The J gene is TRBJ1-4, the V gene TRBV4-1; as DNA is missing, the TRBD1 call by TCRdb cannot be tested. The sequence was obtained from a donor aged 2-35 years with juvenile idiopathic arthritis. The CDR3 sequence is CASSQAGATNEKLFF.